This passage covers 19 T cell receptor beta chains from one sample sequenced in a study of response to subunit inactivated influenza vaccine. TCRdb ran MiXCR on the RT-PCR reads and lists one entry per CDR3 protein. The top ten hold about 10% of the sample, which has a few hundred thousand distinct CDR3 sequences, 11% seen once. This sample was also put to use in a study of T cells expressing NK-cell markers. From that paper: A 5'RACE template switching approach incorporating UMIs was used to make TCR beta cDNA.

The sample in question was PBMCs from blood, obtained on the day of vaccination. The receptors here all came from a middle-aged man who received an inactivated influenza vaccine.

V usage is TRBV7-9 and J usage is TRBJ2-3; unclear D gene. Trimming took off 0 bases at V and 4 bases at J, with 5 bases between the two ends. CDR3 size: 13 residues. Germline V gene sequence: CDR1 SEHNR, CDR2 FQNEAQ (reference sequence). This chain's CDR3 is CASSLARSDTQYF. Here the CDR3 DNA reads TGTGCCAGCAGCTTAGCCAGGTCAGATACGCAGTATTTT.

This clonotype was detected a few times. The chain links TRBV4-3 to TRBJ2-7; 8 nucleotides align to TRBD1. V dropped 3 bases and J dropped 4; count of bases not matched to a gene: 8. The CDR3 totals 15 residues. The germline V gene encodes CDR1 LGHNA and CDR2 YSLEER. The CDR3 is CASSQTSGTGYEQYF. The CDR3 nucleotides are TGCGCCAGCAGCCAGACATCCGGGACAGGTTACGAGCAGTACTTC.

This clonotype was detected a few times. V usage is TRBV4-2 and J usage is TRBJ2-1; the D gene is possibly TRBD2 (6 bases). This CDR3 has 18 amino acids. Germline V lookup: CDR1 LGHNA, CDR2 YNFKEQ. V dropped 1 base and J dropped 0 bases, with 16 bases sitting between them. The CDR3 DNA follows: TGTGCCAGCAGCCAAGGGGGACTCCCCCAGAGCTCCTACAATGAGCAGTTCTTC. Its translation is CASSQGGLPQSSYNEQFF.

The rearrangement joins TRBV7-9 to TRBJ2-1; D not resolved. V dropped 1 base and J dropped 10 bases, with 8 bases sitting between them. CDR1 SEHNR and CDR2 FQNEAQ come from the germline V gene (reference sequence). This CDR3 spans 12 amino acids. CDR3 in amino acids: CASSLGPSEQFF. CDR3 sequence (DNA): TGTGCCAGCAGCTTAGGTCCGAGCGAGCAGTTCTTC.

This clonotype has a count of ten or more. CDR3 residues: CASLGLASANTGELFF. CDR3 in DNA: TGCGCCAGCCTCGGACTAGCTAGTGCGAACACCGGGGAGCTGTTTTTT. The chain links TRBV10-2 to TRBJ2-2; 8 nucleotides line up with TRBD2. Germline V lookup: CDR1 WSHSY, CDR2 SAAADI. The trim removed 8 bases at V and 0 bases at J, leaving 8 bases unmatched. The CDR3 consists of 16 residues.

V is TRBV20-1 and J is TRBJ2-3; D remains ambiguous. Trimming left V 0 bases short and J 0 bases short, with 13 bases between. In germline, CDR1 is DFQATT, CDR2 SNEGSKA (reference sequence). The CDR3 loop spans 16 amino acids. The CDR3 nucleotides read TGCAGTGCTAGAGATCCCGGCGCCGATAGCACAGATACGCAGTATTTT. It specifies CSARDPGADSTDTQYF.

This chain joins TRBV5-4 and TRBJ2-2; D uncertain. This CDR3 is built from 14 residues. V shed 4 bases and J shed 4 bases, with 11 bases lying between them. Germline values: CDR1 SGHNT, CDR2 YYREEE (reference sequence). CDR3 region: CASSVEVVTGELFF. DNA for the CDR3: TGTGCCAGCAGCGTTGAGGTGGTCACCGGGGAGCTGTTTTTT.

The V and J genes are TRBV12-3 or TRBV12-4 and TRBJ1-4, with a weak D call TRBD1 (5 bases). V was shortened by 1 base and J by 4 bases, with 19 bases between the two germline ends. This CDR3 has 18 residues. The CDR3 reads CASSLDPRLGTYNEKLFF. The CDR3 DNA reads as TGTGCCAGCAGTTTAGATCCCCGGCTGGGGACCTATAATGAAAAACTGTTTTTT.

With respect to this clonotype: A much larger clone lies one base from this, so it may be a read error. The rearrangement joins TRBV12-3 or TRBV12-4 to TRBJ1-5, with D perhaps matching TRBD1 (5 bases). V lost 1 base and J 0 bases, leaving 10 bases between the germline ends. The CDR3 spans 16 residues. CDR3 DNA: TGTGCCAGCAGTTTAGGGACATGGGTTAGCAATCAGCCCCAGCATTTT. Translating gives CASSLGTWVSNQPQHF.

Ten or more counts support this clonotype. The rearrangement uses TRBV12-3 or TRBV12-4 and TRBJ2-1; possibly TRBD1 for D (5 bases). This CDR3 has 14 amino acids. V was clipped by 2 bases and J by 2 bases, with 7 bases between them. CDR3 residues: CASSLQGPYNEQFF. The CDR3 DNA reads as TGTGCCAGCAGTTTACAGGGTCCCTACAATGAGCAGTTCTTC.

This clonotype was detected a few times. The J gene is TRBJ1-4, the V gene TRBV7-9; D is unclear. V lost 5 bases and J 6 bases, leaving 16 bases between the germline ends. Germline V gene data show CDR1 as SEHNR and CDR2 as FQNEAQ (reference sequence). CDR3 length: 15 amino acids. The CDR3 sequence is CASSVTPSGHEKLFF. CDR3 DNA sequence: TGTGCCAGCAGCGTTACCCCTTCAGGCCATGAAAAACTGTTTTTT.

This clonotype was detected a few times. The chain has TRBV7-9 and TRBJ1-1; no clear D. CDR3 length: 15 residues. Germline V gene lookup returns CDR1 SEHNR and CDR2 FQNEAQ (reference sequence). Trimming left V 5 bases short and J 3 bases short, with 16 bases between. This CDR3 reads CASSPKGTRYTEAFF. In DNA, the CDR3 is TGTGCCAGCAGCCCCAAGGGTACCAGATACACTGAAGCTTTCTTT.

The J gene is TRBJ2-5, the V gene TRBV19; 15 bases line up with TRBD2. CDR3 size: 16 residues. The V segment lost 6 bases and the J segment 5 bases; nucleotides outside the gene matches: 7. Germline lookup yields CDR1 LNHDA and CDR2 SQIVND (reference sequence). The CDR3, as DNA: TGTGCCAGTAGCCCTCCTGGACTAGCGGGAGGGGAGACCCAGTACTTC. This encodes CASSPPGLAGGETQYF.

In this sample, this clonotype turned up a few times. The V and J genes are TRBV7-2 and TRBJ1-5; 7 positions agree with TRBD1. V was clipped by 1 base and J by 7 bases; unmatched bases: 4. This CDR3 comprises 14 residues. Germline V lookup: CDR1 SGHTA, CDR2 FQGNSA. The CDR3 loop is CASSLETGKQPQHF. For the CDR3, the DNA is TGTGCCAGCAGCTTAGAGACAGGGAAGCAGCCCCAGCATTTT. The full variable domain, completed using reference TRBV7-2 and TRBJ1-5, is GAGVSQSPSNKVTEKGKDVELRCDPISGHTALYWYRQSLGQGLEFLIYFQGNSAPDKSGLPSDRFSAERTGGSVSTLTIQRTQQEDSAVYLCASSLETGKQPQHFGDGTRLSIL.

In nucleotides, the CDR3 is TGTGCCAGCAGCATAGTAGGGAGGGTAGACCGGAACACCGGGGAGCTGTTTTTT. Translation: CASSIVGRVDRNTGELFF. The J gene is TRBJ2-2, the V gene TRBV7-6; 7 positions agree with TRBD2. The CDR3 contains 18 residues. The V gene's germline CDR1 is SGHVS and CDR2 FNYEAQ. Unmatched junction bases numbered 13, after V lost 5 bases and J lost 1 base.

In its sample, this clonotype was seen a few times. This chain uses TRBV29-1 with TRBJ2-1; D might be TRBD1 or TRBD2, each matching 6 bases. Trimming took 4 bases from V and 7 from J, leaving 8 bases between them. Germline loops: CDR1 SQVTM, CDR2 ANQGSEA. The CDR3 length is 11 residues. In nucleotides, the CDR3 is TGCAGCGTTGGGGGGGCAAATGAGCAGTTCTTC. Translated, it gives CSVGGANEQFF.

This clonotype was detected a few times. This chain joins TRBV6-5 and TRBJ2-7; D remains ambiguous. The V end was cut by 0 bases, the J end by 4 bases, with 10 bases between. This CDR3 spans 14 amino acids. CDR1 MNHEY and CDR2 SVGAGI come from the germline V gene. CDR3 in amino acids: CASSYSANRYEQYF. The DNA for the CDR3 is TGTGCCAGCAGTTACTCGGCGAACCGTTACGAGCAGTACTTC.

This clonotype was detected many times. The V call is TRBV20-1, the J call TRBJ2-1; D is perhaps TRBD2 (5 bases). V dropped 1 base and J dropped 5 bases, with 9 bases sitting between them. Germline V gene lookup returns CDR1 DFQATT and CDR2 SNEGSKA (reference sequence). The CDR3 length is 13 residues. The CDR3 DNA reads as TGCAGTGCTAGAGGGACTTCTCACAATGAGCAGTTCTTC. Residues: CSARGTSHNEQFF.

This sequence joins TRBV20-1 and TRBJ2-7; maybe TRBD2 (6 bases). The CDR3 runs to 14 residues. Germline V gene data show CDR1 as DFQATT and CDR2 as SNEGSKA (reference sequence). V lost 7 bases to trimming and J lost 5 bases, with 21 bases between them. This CDR3 is CSVGRGGTSDEQYF. The CDR3 region has the DNA TGCAGTGTTGGGCGGGGCGGGACGAGTGACGAGCAGTACTTC.